Following are 14 T cell receptor beta chains from one sample sequenced in a study of blood T cell repertoires in COVID-19. Using immunoSEQ multiplex PCR, the repertoire was profiled, and TCRdb retains in-frame clones only, with some absent. In the table there are around 150,000 clones, over 60% of which are singletons. Source material: peripheral blood. The receptor set was obtained from a man aged 55 to 70 with acute or convalescent COVID-19.

This chain connects TRBV9 to TRBJ2-1; 7 nucleotides align to TRBD2. The V and J ends lost 3 bases and 2 bases, in that order; junction bases with no gene match: 11. The CDR3 runs 17 residues. Germline V gene lookup returns CDR1 SGDLS and CDR2 YYNGEE. The CDR3 sequence: CASSGDFGGGTYNEQFF. CDR3 nucleotides: TGTGCCAGCAGCGGAGATTTCGGCGGGGGAACCTACAATGAGCAGTTCTTC. The full variable domain, with the rest looked up from reference TRBV9 and TRBJ2-1, is DSGVTQTPKHLITATGQRVTLRCSPRSGDLSVYWYQQSLDQGLQFLIQYYNGEERAKGNILERFSAQQFPDLHSELNLSSLELGDSALYFCASSGDFGGGTYNEQFFGPGTRLTVL.

Concerning this clone: One end of the junction is discordant with germline, which a read error may explain. This CDR3 reads CASSLNTGQRGVSF. CDR3 nucleotide sequence: TGCGCCAGCAGCCTGAATACTGGACAGCGCGGTGTATCATTT. The V and J genes are TRBV4-1 and TRBJ1-4, with D maybe TRBD1 (6 bases). Germline CDR1 MGHRA, CDR2 YSYEKL. This CDR3 has 14 amino acids.

This clone was picked up a small number of times. The J gene is TRBJ1-5, the V gene TRBV6-2 or TRBV6-3, with D perhaps matching TRBD1 (5 bases). Trimming removed 6 bases at V and 2 bases at J, with 20 bases between. Germline values: CDR1 MNHEY, CDR2 SVGEGT. This CDR3 region has 17 residues. The DNA for the CDR3 is TGTGCCAGCAGCCTAGCCGCGGGGGGGTACGGCAATCAGCCCCAGCATTTT. Residues: CASSLAAGGYGNQPQHF.

This clone was picked up one time. The rearrangement uses TRBV27 and TRBJ2-1; 12 bases are a match to TRBD2. Looked up from germline, CDR1 is MNHEY and CDR2 is SMNVEV (reference sequence). This CDR3 region has 17 residues. V shed 2 bases and J 3 bases; nucleotides not matched to a gene: 5. The CDR3: CASSLNPSGGGYNEQFF. The CDR3 nucleotides read TGTGCCAGCAGTTTAAACCCTAGCGGGGGGGGCTACAATGAGCAGTTCTTC.

The chain combines TRBV30 with TRBJ1-1; no reliable D call. This CDR3 comprises 13 residues. V dropped 0 bases and J dropped 5 bases, with 10 bases sitting between them. Per germline, CDR1 GTSNPN and CDR2 SVGIG (reference sequence). The CDR3 DNA reads as TGTGCCTGGAGTGTTCGGGAAAGGACTGAAGCTTTCTTT. Translating gives CAWSVRERTEAFF.

The chain recombines TRBV7-2 with TRBJ2-1, with D unclear. Deletions cut 3 bases from V and 3 bases from J, with 6 bases between. The germline CDR1 and CDR2 sequences are SGHTA and FQGNSA. The CDR3 has 13 amino acids. This CDR3 is CASSLASYNEQFF. As DNA, the CDR3 is TGTGCCAGCAGCTTGGCCAGCTACAATGAGCAGTTCTTC.

This sequence joins TRBV6-1 and TRBJ1-6; D remains ambiguous. Germline CDR1 MNHNS, CDR2 SASEGT. Between the trimmed V and J ends, which lost 2 bases and 7 bases, there was a span of 6 bases. The CDR3 consists of 13 residues. The CDR3 sequence: CASSEIENSPLHF. The CDR3 coding sequence is TGTGCCAGCAGTGAAATAGAGAATTCACCCCTCCACTTT.

This chain connects TRBV2 to TRBJ1-5, with 8 bases fitting TRBD1. CDR1 is SNHLY, CDR2 FYNNEI, per germline. This CDR3 contains 14 residues. Trimming removed 3 bases from V and 2 bases from J; junction bases left unmatched: 0. CDR3 nucleotides: TGTGCCAGCAGTGAGGACAGGGGCAATCAGCCCCAGCATTTT. Its translation: CASSEDRGNQPQHF.

This clone came up a few times. The chain has TRBV11-2 and TRBJ2-3, with D perhaps TRBD2 (5 bases). CDR1 SGHAT and CDR2 FQNNGV come from the germline V gene. The CDR3 is 15 amino acids. Trimming took off 6 bases at V and 9 bases at J, with 22 bases between the two ends. DNA for the CDR3: TGTGCCAGCAGGCCCTTGGCCACCGAAGAGGGAACGCAGTATTTT. Translated, it gives CASRPLATEEGTQYF.

The V and J genes are TRBV19 and TRBJ1-2; TRBD1 matches at 7 bases. Germline V gives CDR1 LNHDA, CDR2 SQIVND (reference sequence). The V segment lost 3 bases and the J segment 8 bases; nucleotides outside the gene matches: 9. The length of the CDR3 is 14 residues. This CDR3 reads CASSITGANQGYTF. The CDR3 bases are TGTGCCAGTAGTATTACAGGGGCCAACCAGGGCTACACCTTC.

This clone was observed once. The genes are TRBV5-6 and TRBJ2-5; perhaps TRBD1 as D (6 bases). The V gene's germline CDR1 is SGHDT and CDR2 YYEEEE. V lost 3 bases, J lost 2 bases, and 14 bases lay in between. The CDR3 is 15 residues long. As DNA, the CDR3 is TGTGCCAGCAGCTGGAAATGGACAGAACAAGAGACCCAGTACTTC. As protein: CASSWKWTEQETQYF.

The chain employs TRBV6-6 and TRBJ1-2; tentative D call: TRBD1 (5 bases). With 2 bases removed from V and 7 bases from J, the gap between germline ends came to 17 bases. CDR1 and CDR2 from the germline V gene are MNHNY and SVGAGI (reference sequence). The CDR3 extends over 15 amino acids. CDR3 sequence (DNA): TGTGCCAGCAGTTACCTCAGGGAATCCCCGGGTGGCTACACCTTC. It yields the protein CASSYLRESPGGYTF.

The chain employs TRBV2 and TRBJ2-7; the match to TRBD1 covers 9 bases. This CDR3 contains 15 residues. The germline gives CDR1 SNHLY, CDR2 FYNNEI. V shed 7 bases, J shed 4 bases, and the junction held 11 bases outside the gene matches. In DNA form, the CDR3 reads TGTGCCAGCAAACCCACAGGGGGCGTTCGGTACGAGCAGTACTTC. Translated, it gives CASKPTGGVRYEQYF.

This chain connects TRBV27 to TRBJ1-1, with no clear D. The germline V and J ends were trimmed by 5 bases and 1 base, with 5 bases remaining between them. Per germline, CDR1 MNHEY and CDR2 SMNVEV (reference sequence). The CDR3 totals 12 residues. The CDR3 DNA reads TGTGCCAGCAGTCCGGGGAACACTGAAGCTTTCTTT. This gives the protein CASSPGNTEAFF.